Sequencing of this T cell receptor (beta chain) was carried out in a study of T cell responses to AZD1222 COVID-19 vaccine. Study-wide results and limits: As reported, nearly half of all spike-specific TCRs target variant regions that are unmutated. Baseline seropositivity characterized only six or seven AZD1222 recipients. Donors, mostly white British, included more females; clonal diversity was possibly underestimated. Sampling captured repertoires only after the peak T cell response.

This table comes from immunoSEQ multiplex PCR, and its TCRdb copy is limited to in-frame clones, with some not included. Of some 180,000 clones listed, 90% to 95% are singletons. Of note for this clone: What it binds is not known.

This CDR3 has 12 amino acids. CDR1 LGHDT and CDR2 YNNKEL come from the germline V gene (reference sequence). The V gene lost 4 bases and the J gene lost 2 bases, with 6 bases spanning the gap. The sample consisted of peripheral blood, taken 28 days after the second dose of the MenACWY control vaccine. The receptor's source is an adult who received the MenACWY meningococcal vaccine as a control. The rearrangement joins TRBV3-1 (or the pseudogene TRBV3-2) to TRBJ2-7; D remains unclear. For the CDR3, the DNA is TGTGCCAGCAGCCGCAGCCCCTACGAGCAGTACTTC. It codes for CASSRSPYEQYF.